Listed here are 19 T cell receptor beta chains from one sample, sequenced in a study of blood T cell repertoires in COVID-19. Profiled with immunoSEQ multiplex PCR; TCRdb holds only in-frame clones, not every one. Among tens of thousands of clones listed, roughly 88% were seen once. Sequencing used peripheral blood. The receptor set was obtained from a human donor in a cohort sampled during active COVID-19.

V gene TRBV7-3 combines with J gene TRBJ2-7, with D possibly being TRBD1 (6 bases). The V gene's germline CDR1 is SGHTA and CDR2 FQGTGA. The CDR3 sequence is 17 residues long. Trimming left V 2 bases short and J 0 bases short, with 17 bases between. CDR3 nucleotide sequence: TGTGCCAGCAGCTTACCCGCTACCCGGGACACCTCCTACGAGCAGTACTTC. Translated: CASSLPATRDTSYEQYF. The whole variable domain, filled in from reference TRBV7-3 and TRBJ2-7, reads GAGVSQTPSNKVTEKGKYVELRCDPISGHTALYWYRQSLGQGPEFLIYFQGTGAADDSGLPNDRFFAVRPEGSVSTLKIQRTERGDSAVYLCASSLPATRDTSYEQYFGPGTRLTVT.

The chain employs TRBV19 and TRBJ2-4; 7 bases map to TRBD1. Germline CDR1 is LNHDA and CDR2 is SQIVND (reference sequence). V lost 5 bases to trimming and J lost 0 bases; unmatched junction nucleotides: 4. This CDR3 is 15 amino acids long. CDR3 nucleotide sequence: TGTGCCAGTAGTCTCAGGGGGAGAGCCAAAAACATTCAGTACTTC. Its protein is CASSLRGRAKNIQYF.

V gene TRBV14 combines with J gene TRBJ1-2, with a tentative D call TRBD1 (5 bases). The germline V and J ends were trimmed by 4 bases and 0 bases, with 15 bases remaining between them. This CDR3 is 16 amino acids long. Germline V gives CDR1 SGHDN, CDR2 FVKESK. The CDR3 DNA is TGTGCCAGCAGCCTCCTTTACGGGGGGGCTAACTATGGCTACACCTTC. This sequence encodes CASSLLYGGANYGYTF.

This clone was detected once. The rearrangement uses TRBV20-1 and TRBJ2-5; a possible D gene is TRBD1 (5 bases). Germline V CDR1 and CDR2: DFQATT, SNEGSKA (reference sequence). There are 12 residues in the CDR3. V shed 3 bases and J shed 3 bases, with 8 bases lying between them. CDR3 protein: CSASSREETQYF. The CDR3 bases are TGCAGTGCTAGTAGCAGGGAAGAGACCCAGTACTTC.

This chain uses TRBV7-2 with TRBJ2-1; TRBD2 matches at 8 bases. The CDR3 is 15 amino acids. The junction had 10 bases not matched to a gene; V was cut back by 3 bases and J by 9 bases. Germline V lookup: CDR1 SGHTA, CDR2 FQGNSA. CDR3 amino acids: CASSFSGGGPSEQFF. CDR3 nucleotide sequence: TGTGCCAGCAGCTTCTCGGGAGGGGGACCTTCTGAGCAGTTCTTC.

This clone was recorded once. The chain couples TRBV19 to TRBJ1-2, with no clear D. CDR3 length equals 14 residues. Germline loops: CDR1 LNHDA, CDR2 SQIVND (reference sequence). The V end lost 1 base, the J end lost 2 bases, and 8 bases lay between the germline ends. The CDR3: CASSIGRENYGYTF. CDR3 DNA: TGTGCCAGTAGTATAGGAAGGGAGAACTATGGCTACACCTTC.

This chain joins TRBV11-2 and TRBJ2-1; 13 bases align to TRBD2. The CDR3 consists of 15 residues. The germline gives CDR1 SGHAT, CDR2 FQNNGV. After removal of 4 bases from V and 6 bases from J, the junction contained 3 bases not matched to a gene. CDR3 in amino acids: CASSSGLAGVNEQFF. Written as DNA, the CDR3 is TGTGCCAGCAGCTCCGGACTAGCGGGAGTCAATGAGCAGTTCTTC.

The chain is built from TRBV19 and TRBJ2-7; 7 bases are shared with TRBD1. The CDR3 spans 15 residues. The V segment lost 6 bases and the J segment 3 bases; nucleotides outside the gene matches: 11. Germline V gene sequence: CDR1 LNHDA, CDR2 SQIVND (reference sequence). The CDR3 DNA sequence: TGTGCCAGTAGCTCTGACAGGGTGGGAAGCTACGAGCAGTACTTC. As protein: CASSSDRVGSYEQYF.

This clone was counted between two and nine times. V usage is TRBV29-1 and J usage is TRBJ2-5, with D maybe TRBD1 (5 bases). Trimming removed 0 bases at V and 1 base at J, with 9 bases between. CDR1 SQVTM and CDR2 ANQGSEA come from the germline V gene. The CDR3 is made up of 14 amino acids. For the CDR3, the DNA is TGCAGCGTTGAAGATACGACAGTCCAAGAGACCCAGTACTTC. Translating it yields CSVEDTTVQETQYF.

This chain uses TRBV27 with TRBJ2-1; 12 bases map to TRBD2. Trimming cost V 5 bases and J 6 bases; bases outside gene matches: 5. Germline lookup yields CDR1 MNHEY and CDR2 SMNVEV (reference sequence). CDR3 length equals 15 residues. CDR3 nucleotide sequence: TGTGCCAGCAGTCTAGCGGGAGGGCCGGGCAATGAGCAGTTCTTC. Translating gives CASSLAGGPGNEQFF.

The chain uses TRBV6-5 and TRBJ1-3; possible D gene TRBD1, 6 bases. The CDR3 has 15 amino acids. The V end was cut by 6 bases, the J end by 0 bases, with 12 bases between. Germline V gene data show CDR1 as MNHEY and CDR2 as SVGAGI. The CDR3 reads CASSIQGFSGNTIYF. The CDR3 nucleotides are TGTGCCAGCAGCATACAGGGTTTCTCTGGAAACACCATATATTTT.

CDR3: CASSLWGPGRETQYF. The CDR3 bases are TGTGCCAGCAGCTTATGGGGGCCGGGGCGGGAGACCCAGTACTTC. The chain combines TRBV7-2 with TRBJ2-5; D perhaps matches TRBD1 (6 bases). Trimming took 2 bases from V and 5 from J, leaving 15 bases between them. The CDR3 contains 15 residues. Germline V gene sequence: CDR1 SGHTA, CDR2 FQGNSA.

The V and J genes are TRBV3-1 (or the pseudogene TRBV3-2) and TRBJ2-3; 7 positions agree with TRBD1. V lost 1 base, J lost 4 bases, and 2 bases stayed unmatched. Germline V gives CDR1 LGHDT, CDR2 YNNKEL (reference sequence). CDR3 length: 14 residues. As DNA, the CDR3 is TGTGCCAGCAGCCAAGGACAGGGAGCAGATACGCAGTATTTT. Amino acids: CASSQGQGADTQYF.

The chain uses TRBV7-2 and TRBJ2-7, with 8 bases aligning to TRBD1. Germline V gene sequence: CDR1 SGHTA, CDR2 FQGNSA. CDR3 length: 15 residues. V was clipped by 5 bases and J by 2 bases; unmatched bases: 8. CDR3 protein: CASSPGDRPTYEQYF. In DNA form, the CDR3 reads TGTGCCAGCAGCCCGGGGGACAGGCCGACCTACGAGCAGTACTTC.

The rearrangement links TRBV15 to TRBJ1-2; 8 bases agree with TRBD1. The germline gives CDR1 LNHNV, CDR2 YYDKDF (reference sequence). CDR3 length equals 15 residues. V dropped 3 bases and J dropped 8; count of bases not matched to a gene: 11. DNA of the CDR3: TGTGCCACCAGCAGCAGACAGGGGTCTACTTCCGGCTACACCTTC. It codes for CATSSRQGSTSGYTF.

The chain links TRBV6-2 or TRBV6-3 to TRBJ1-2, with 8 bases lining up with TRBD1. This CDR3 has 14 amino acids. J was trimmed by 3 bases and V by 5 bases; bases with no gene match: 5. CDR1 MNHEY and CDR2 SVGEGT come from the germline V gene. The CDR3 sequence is CASSMTGEDYGYTF. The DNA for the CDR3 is TGTGCCAGCAGTATGACAGGGGAGGACTATGGCTACACCTTC.

In DNA, the CDR3 is TGTGCTAGTGGTTTGATGATGACAGCAGATCAGCCCCAGCATTTT. Its translation: CASGLMMTADQPQHF. The gene calls are TRBV12-5 and TRBJ1-5, with D possibly matching TRBD1 (5 bases). Deletions cut 2 bases from V and 5 bases from J, with 13 bases between. There are 15 residues in the CDR3. Per the germline V gene, CDR1 is LGHNT and CDR2 is FRNRAP. Full variable domain (rest looked up from reference TRBV12-5 and TRBJ1-5): DARVTQTPRHKVTEMGQEVTMRCQPILGHNTVFWYRQTMMQGLELLAYFRNRAPLDDSGMPKDRFSAEMPDATLATLKIQPSEPRDSAVYFCASGLMMTADQPQHFGDGTRLSIL.

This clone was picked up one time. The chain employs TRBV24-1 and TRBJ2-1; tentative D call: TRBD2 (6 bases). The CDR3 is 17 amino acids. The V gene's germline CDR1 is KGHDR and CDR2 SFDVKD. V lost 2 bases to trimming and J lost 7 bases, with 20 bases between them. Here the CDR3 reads CATSDSSWGGLRNEQFF. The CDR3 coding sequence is TGTGCCACCAGTGATTCCTCTTGGGGAGGCTTGAGAAATGAGCAGTTCTTC.

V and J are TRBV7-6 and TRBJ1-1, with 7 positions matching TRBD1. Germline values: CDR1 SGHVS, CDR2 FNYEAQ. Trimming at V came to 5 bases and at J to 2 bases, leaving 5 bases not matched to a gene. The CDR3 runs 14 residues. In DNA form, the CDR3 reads TGTGCCAGCAGCGCATACAGGGGAAACACTGAAGCTTTCTTT. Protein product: CASSAYRGNTEAFF.